The 8 T cell receptor beta chains presented below share a single source sample, sequenced in a study of metastatic and nonmetastatic thyroid tumors. MiXCR re-clonotyped the PCR reads for TCRdb. The sample carries approximately 17,000 clones, over 20% recorded once. Before thyroid surgery, none of the patients had received any treatment. Sequencing was carried out using blood. The origin of the receptors is a male donor with papillary thyroid cancer or a benign thyroid nodule (not recorded which). Some clones in this sample may be carry-over from other donors' samples.

This clone has ten or more counts. The chain joins TRBV14 to TRBJ2-3; 9 bases line up with TRBD2. This CDR3 is built from 17 residues. V shed 2 bases, J shed 5 bases, and the junction held 11 bases outside the gene matches. CDR1 SGHDN and CDR2 FVKESK come from the germline V gene. CDR3 loop: CASSQSGLAQSGDTQYF. The CDR3 DNA follows: TGTGCCAGCAGCCAATCGGGACTAGCCCAAAGTGGAGATACGCAGTATTTT.

At least ten counts were recorded for this clone. The gene calls are TRBV20-1 and TRBJ2-4, with TRBD1 identical over 8 bases. The J segment lost 0 bases and the V segment lost 0 bases, leaving 25 bases of the junction unmatched. Germline V lookup: CDR1 DFQATT, CDR2 SNEGSKA (reference sequence). The CDR3 consists of 23 residues. In DNA, the CDR3 is TGCAGTGCTAGAGATCTTGCGGACAGGGTAAGGCGCGCCCGTGGACTAGCCAAAAACATTCAGTACTTC. It translates to CSARDLADRVRRARGLAKNIQYF.

As concerns this clone: Without the conserved terminal phenylalanine or tryptophan, this CDR3 likely stems from a read error. The DNA is left out, because the CDR3 cannot be placed on it with certainty; the CDR3 is given as TCRdb lists it. This sequence joins TRBV28 and TRBJ2-7; TRBD1, the table's D call, was not compared with the DNA. The CDR3 length equals 12 residues, ends included. The germline V gene encodes CDR1 MDHEN and CDR2 SYDVKM. CDR3 amino acids: CDSSSYSRTGDL.

The table lists this clone with many counts. The V call is TRBV12-3 or TRBV12-4, the J call TRBJ2-1; D is possibly TRBD1 or TRBD2 (7 bases each). The CDR3 extends over 17 amino acids. V lost 5 bases and J 4 bases, leaving 21 bases between the germline ends. The CDR3 here is CASSPGQARGRYNEQFF. In nucleotides, the CDR3 is TGTGCCAGCAGTCCCGGACAGGCGCGGGGGCGGTACAATGAGCAGTTCTTC.

By share, this clone ranks as medium-sized. Other DNA sequences of this sample code for an identical CDR3. In DNA form, the CDR3 reads TGTGCCAGCAGCTTAGACGGGGGAACTGAAGCTTTCTTT. Its protein product is CASSLDGGTEAFF. The chain joins TRBV7-6 to TRBJ1-1; D may be TRBD1 (5 bases). With 1 base removed from V and 5 bases from J, the gap between germline ends came to 8 bases. The V gene's germline CDR1 is SGHVS and CDR2 FNYEAQ. The CDR3 runs to 13 residues.

The chain uses TRBV20-1 and TRBJ2-1; D gene uncertain. CDR3 length: 12 amino acids. The ends were cut back, 3 bases at V and 6 bases at J, with 9 bases in the middle. Germline-derived CDR1 and CDR2 are DFQATT and SNEGSKA (reference sequence). The CDR3 sequence is CSARSYGNEQFF. The CDR3 DNA is TGCAGTGCTAGGAGTTACGGCAATGAGCAGTTCTTC.

A word on this clone: The junction departs from the called germline gene at one end, perhaps through a read error. DNA of the CDR3: TGTGTCAGCCAACCCGCCCGGGCGGGAAGCACAGATACGCGGTATTTT. Translated, it gives CVSQPARAGSTDTRYF. The V and J genes are TRBV7-8 and TRBJ2-3; tentative D call: TRBD2 (6 bases). The CDR3 is 16 residues long. Germline CDR1 SGHVS, CDR2 FQNEAQ.

The chain joins TRBV11-2 to TRBJ2-7; D possibly corresponds to TRBD2 (5 bases). V gave up 1 base and J gave up 0 bases, with 10 bases separating them. This CDR3 region has 15 residues. CDR1 is SGHAT, CDR2 FQNNGV, per germline. The chain's CDR3 is CASSLGLGSSYEQYF. The DNA of the CDR3 is TGTGCCAGCAGCTTAGGTTTAGGGAGCTCCTACGAGCAGTACTTC. Together with reference TRBV11-2 and TRBJ2-7, the CDR3 gives the full variable domain: EAGVAQSPRYKIIEKRQSVAFWCNPISGHATLYWYQQILGQGPKLLIQFQNNGVVDDSQLPKDRFSAERLKGVDSTLKIQPAKLEDSAVYLCASSLGLGSSYEQYFGPGTRLTVT.